This is a list of T cell receptor beta chains from one sample in a study of low-dose radiotherapy and immunotherapy resistance in tumors. From the reads, TCRdb called clonotypes with MiXCR, one entry per CDR3 protein. The sample records 35,000 to 50,000 distinct CDR3 sequences, roughly 30% being singletons. The starting material was PBMCs, obtained before treatment. The source is a male donor with gallbladder cancer. CDR3s include the opening cysteine and the closing phenylalanine or tryptophan. The order of the fields is V gene, D gene, J gene, clone size, CDR3 protein, CDR3 DNA. The D gene is left open where the match is weak. Expanded clones are given a class, and other clones once, few, many or no size at all.

TRBV12-3/TRBV12-4	NA	TRBJ1-1	few	CASSYGRDTEAFF	TGTGCCAGCAGTTACGGACGGGACACTGAAGCTTTCTTT
TRBV21-1	NA	TRBJ2-1	few	CASSKGAVDNEQFF	TGTGCCAGCAGCAAGGGGGCGGTGGACAATGAGCAGTTCTTC
TRBV6-2/TRBV6-3	NA	TRBJ2-3	many	CASRDRYTDTQYF	TGTGCCAGCAGAGACAGGTACACAGATACGCAGTATTTT
TRBV9	NA	TRBJ2-2	many	CASSVFWQNTGELFF	TGTGCCAGCAGCGTATTTTGGCAGAACACCGGGGAGCTGTTTTTT
TRBV4-2	NA	TRBJ2-1	NA	CASSQDGTSNEQFF	TGTGCCAGCAGCCAAGACGGGACCAGCAATGAGCAGTTCTTC
TRBV7-8	NA	TRBJ1-1	many	CASRRGGTEAFF	TGTGCCAGCAGGAGAGGGGGGACTGAAGCTTTCTTT
TRBV5-1	NA	TRBJ2-1	NA	CASSEQYNEQFF	TGCGCCAGCAGCGAGCAGTACAATGAGCAGTTCTTC
TRBV5-1	NA	TRBJ2-1	many	CASSLDGGGEQFF	TGCGCCAGCAGCTTGGACGGGGGCGGTGAGCAGTTCTTC
TRBV7-2	NA	TRBJ2-6	many	CASSLVSAGSGANVLTF	TGTGCCAGCAGCTTAGTTAGCGCCGGCTCTGGGGCCAACGTCCTGACTTTC
TRBV6-1	NA	TRBJ2-1	few	CASSERAGPGGNEQFF	TGTGCCAGCAGTGAAAGGGCGGGGCCAGGAGGCAATGAGCAGTTCTTC
TRBV7-2	TRBD1	TRBJ2-7	many	CASSDVRDRGLEQYF	TGTGCCAGCAGCGACGTCCGGGACAGGGGGCTCGAGCAGTACTTC
TRBV2	TRBD1	TRBJ2-5	NA	CASHGTEQETQYF	TGTGCCAGCCACGGGACAGAGCAAGAGACCCAGTACTTC
TRBV7-2	TRBD1	TRBJ1-1	many	CASSAGQDTEAFF	TGTGCCAGCAGCGCCGGACAGGACACTGAAGCTTTCTTT
TRBV5-1	NA	TRBJ2-7	many	CASSGSYEQYF	TGCGCCAGCAGTGGGTCCTACGAGCAGTACTTC
TRBV19	NA	TRBJ2-7	NA	CASSIPGTAYEQYF	TGTGCCAGTAGTATCCCCGGGACGGCCTACGAGCAGTACTTC
TRBV5-4	NA	TRBJ2-6	many	CASSGPYSSGANVLTF	TGTGCCAGCAGCGGACCTTACAGCTCTGGGGCCAACGTCCTGACTTTC
TRBV5-1	NA	TRBJ2-5	few	CASSPQVPQETQYF	TGCGCCAGCAGCCCACAGGTGCCCCAAGAGACCCAGTACTTC